Given below is one T cell receptor beta chain in context. Its specificity is not known. TCRdb re-called the RT-PCR reads with MiXCR, one entry per CDR3 protein. This table holds roughly 550,000 distinct CDR3 sequences, less than 25% found once. This sample stems from a study of response to subunit inactivated influenza vaccine. Study-wide points: Authors suggested few new T cells are recruited by each seasonal influenza vaccination.

Germline CDR1 reads MNHEY; CDR2 reads SVGEGT. This CDR3 has 18 residues. V lost 0 bases, J lost 3 bases, and 6 bases stayed unmatched. These same data were also listed under a study on T cells expressing NK-cell markers. That paper adds: TCR beta cDNA was generated via 5'RACE template switching incorporating UMIs. Seven sequenced donors out of eight were HCMV-seropositive, one seronegative.

The TCR was taken from a man between 50 and 59 years old who received an inactivated influenza vaccine. Sequenced here: CD4+ T cells sorted from PBMCs, sampled roughly 12 days after vaccination. V usage is TRBV6-2 or TRBV6-3 and J usage is TRBJ2-7, with TRBD2 matching 15 bases. Here the CDR3 reads CASSYSPGLAGGLYEQYF. The CDR3 bases are TGTGCCAGCAGTTACTCACCGGGACTAGCGGGGGGACTCTACGAGCAGTACTTC.